A selection of T cell receptor beta chains follows, all from one sample in a study of blood T cell repertoires in COVID-19. Here immunoSEQ multiplex PCR was the method, and the copy in TCRdb shows in-frame clones only, minus some. The sample shows under 85,000 clones, 70% to 90% of them seen only once. Specimen: peripheral blood. The receptors stem from a man aged 65 to 79 with active or convalescent COVID-19. Each CDR3 is given with its conserved first and last residue. The order of the fields is V gene, D gene, J gene, clone size, CDR3 DNA, CDR3 protein. D genes are given only for firm matches. Not all rows give a size; the values are once, few, many and, for expanded clones, a class.

>TRBV7-6|-|TRBJ1-6|-
TGTGCCAGCAGCCCCCTCGGCGGAGGAGGGAATTCACCCCTCCACTTT
CASSPLGGGGNSPLHF
>TRBV27|-|TRBJ1-1|-
TGTGCCAGCAGTTTATCATCAGTGATGAACACTGAAGCTTTCTTT
CASSLSSVMNTEAFF
>TRBV7-3|-|TRBJ2-1|-
TGTGCCAGCAGCTTAATGGGCCAGGGGATTGGGAATGAGCAGTTCTTC
CASSLMGQGIGNEQFF
>TRBV6-5|TRBD1|TRBJ1-5|-
TGTGCCAGCAGGGGACAGGGAAAGAATCAGCCCCAGCATTTT
CASRGQGKNQPQHF
>TRBV5-1|TRBD1|TRBJ1-4|few
TGCGCCAGCAGCCTGGGACAGGATAATGAAAAACTGTTTTTT
CASSLGQDNEKLFF
>TRBV25-1|-|TRBJ1-6|-
TGTGCCAGCAGTGAACCCCGGGGGAGGGATTCACCCCTCCACTTT
CASSEPRGRDSPLHF
>TRBV29-1|TRBD1|TRBJ1-2|-
TGCAGCGTTGAAAAGGCGACAGGGTCGCGTGGTGGCTACACCTTC
CSVEKATGSRGGYTF
>TRBV9|-|TRBJ2-5|-
TGTGCCAGCAGCGTAGTAGCAGAGCAAGAGACCCAGTACTTC
CASSVVAEQETQYF
>TRBV5-1|-|TRBJ1-1|-
TGCGCCAGCAGCTTGGGAAGCGGGGGCCACACTGAAGCTTTCTTT
CASSLGSGGHTEAFF
>TRBV13|-|TRBJ2-7|-
TGTGCCAGCAGCGCAGCGGGACAGGCCTACGAGCAGTACTTC
CASSAAGQAYEQYF
>TRBV28|TRBD1|TRBJ1-1|-
TGTGCCAGCAGTGGAGCCGGGACAGGGTACACTGAAGCTTTCTTT
CASSGAGTGYTEAFF
>TRBV2|TRBD1|TRBJ1-4|-
TGTGCCAGCAACCCGGGACAGGGAGGGGAAAAACTGTTTTTT
CASNPGQGGEKLFF
>TRBV19|-|TRBJ1-5|-
TGTGCCAGTAGTCACCTCGGACAGACCCTGCTGAGGGGCAATCAGCCCCAGCATTTT
CASSHLGQTLLRGNQPQHF
>TRBV15|-|TRBJ1-2|-
TGTGCCACCAGCAGAGATCTCACTACAGGCGTTATTTATGGCTACACCTTC
CATSRDLTTGVIYGYTF
>TRBV5-1|-|TRBJ2-2|-
TGCGCCAGCAGCATTAACCCCCAGGGCTCCGGGGAGCTGTTTTTT
CASSINPQGSGELFF
>TRBV6-6|TRBD1|TRBJ1-2|-
TGTGCCAGCGCCCTAGAGGGGGCCACCTATGGCTACACCTTC
CASALEGATYGYTF
>TRBV4-2|TRBD2|TRBJ2-1|-
TGTGCCAGCAGCCAAGGACTAGCGGGGGAGAACAATGAGCAGTTCTTC
CASSQGLAGENNEQFF
>TRBV27|-|TRBJ1-6|-
TGTGCCAGCAGTTTAAACAGGGTCAATAATTCACCCCTCCACTTT
CASSLNRVNNSPLHF
>TRBV10-3|-|TRBJ1-2|-
TGTGCCATCAGTGAGTTACAGGGATCCCATGGCTACACCTTC
CAISELQGSHGYTF
>TRBV5-1|TRBD1|TRBJ2-1|-
TGCGCCAGCAGCTTAGGACAGGACAATGAGCAGTTCTTC
CASSLGQDNEQFF
>TRBV4-2|-|TRBJ1-6|-
TGTGCCAGCAGCCAAGATCAAGTAGGGGTGGGCAAAAACTCCTATAATTCACCCCTCCACTTT
CASSQDQVGVGKNSYNSPLHF
>TRBV7-9|TRBD1|TRBJ1-1|-
TGTGCCAGCAGCTCCTTTTCCCCACGGACAGGGGGTAGGAACACTGAAGCTTTCTTT
CASSSFSPRTGGRNTEAFF
>TRBV4-2|TRBD1|TRBJ2-7|-
TGTGCCAGCAGCCAGGTTCCGGGACAGGGGACCTACGAGCAGTACTTC
CASSQVPGQGTYEQYF
>TRBV6-2/TRBV6-3|-|TRBJ1-5|-
TGTGCCAGCAGTTACGACTGGGTTCAGCCCCAGCATTTT
CASSYDWVQPQHF
>TRBV3-1/TRBV3-2|-|TRBJ1-5|-
TGTGCCAGCAGCCTCTCAGGGAATCAGCCCCAGCATTTT
CASSLSGNQPQHF
>TRBV2|TRBD2|TRBJ2-4|-
TGTGCCAGCAGCCGACTAGCGGGAAGCAAAAACATTCAGTACTTC
CASSRLAGSKNIQYF
>TRBV29-1|-|TRBJ2-1|-
TGCAGCGTCCGCGTCGGGGGCAATGAGCAGTTCTTC
CSVRVGGNEQFF
>TRBV9|-|TRBJ1-5|-
TGTGCCAGCAGCGCGGGTGGAAATAGCAATCAGCCCCAGCATTTT
CASSAGGNSNQPQHF
>TRBV6-2/TRBV6-3|TRBD2|TRBJ2-1|-
TGTGCCAGCAGTTACGGAAGGATAGCGGGGAGAAACAATGAGCAGTTCTTC
CASSYGRIAGRNNEQFF
>TRBV3-1/TRBV3-2|TRBD1|TRBJ1-6|few
TGTGCCAGCAGCCTAGTCGGGACAGGGGCTAACTCCTATAATTCACCCCTCCACTTT
CASSLVGTGANSYNSPLHF
>TRBV5-5|TRBD1|TRBJ1-1|-
TGTGCCAGCAGCGAGTTCACAGGGGCGAGGAGCACTGAAGCTTTCTTT
CASSEFTGARSTEAFF
>TRBV10-3|-|TRBJ1-1|-
TGTGCCATAACAGGAGGGCGCCAAAGAGGAGGGCGTGAAGCTTTCTTT
CAITGGRQRGGREAFF
>TRBV6-5|TRBD1|TRBJ2-7|-
TGTGCCAGCAGACACGGGACAGCATTCTACGAGCAGTACTTC
CASRHGTAFYEQYF
>TRBV12-1|-|TRBJ2-1|-
TGTGCCAGCAGCTTTGCGGTGGCTAGAGGGGGCGATGACAATGAGCAGTTCTTC
CASSFAVARGGDDNEQFF
>TRBV27|-|TRBJ1-5|-
TGTGCCAGCAGACGGATGAGCCTGGGCGGGGATCAGCCCCAGCATTTT
CASRRMSLGGDQPQHF
>TRBV18|TRBD1|TRBJ2-3|-
TGTGCCAGCTCACCCCGTAAACTCGCCGGGACAGTTCGAGCAGATACGCAGTATTTT
CASSPRKLAGTVRADTQYF
>TRBV19|-|TRBJ1-5|-
TGTGCCAGTAGTACATCGGGGAGGCAGCCCCAGCATTTT
CASSTSGRQPQHF
>TRBV18|-|TRBJ1-4|-
TGTGCCAGCTCACCGTACCTGGGGGCCAGTGACAATGAAAAACTGTTTTTT
CASSPYLGASDNEKLFF
>TRBV6-5|-|TRBJ1-1|-
TGTGCCAGCAGTTACTTGGGAGCTGAAGCTTTCTTT
CASSYLGAEAFF
>TRBV5-1|TRBD2|TRBJ2-1|-
TGCGCCAGCAGCTTTTTCAGCGGGGGCCACTCCAACAATGAGCAGTTCTTC
CASSFFSGGHSNNEQFF
>TRBV7-2|TRBD1|TRBJ1-1|-
TGTGCCAGCAGCCCCCGACAGGGAGTCACTGAAGCTTTCTTT
CASSPRQGVTEAFF
>TRBV19|TRBD1|TRBJ2-1|once
TGTGCCAGTAGTTCCGGGACAGGGGGTTCCAATGAGCAGTTCTTC
CASSSGTGGSNEQFF